This TCR beta chain was sequenced in a study of T cell responses to AZD1222 COVID-19 vaccine. Study-wide points: A mostly white British donor set with more females was recruited, and clonal diversity was possibly underestimated.

CDR3 length: 16 residues. Germline lookup yields CDR1 SEHNR and CDR2 FQNEAQ (reference sequence). The V gene lost 1 base and the J gene lost 5 bases, with 16 bases spanning the gap. Libraries were prepared by immunoSEQ multiplex PCR; TCRdb keeps only in-frame clonotypes and omits some of them. The sample consists of some 130,000 clones, around 86% of them appearing once. This clone has a single count. Its antigen is unidentified. This TCR was recovered from an adult in good health. Sample: peripheral blood, taken on day 0 of AZD1222 vaccination. The rearrangement links TRBV7-9 to TRBJ2-3; the D call may be TRBD1 or TRBD2 (6 bases each). The CDR3 DNA reads TGTGCCAGCAGCTTAGAGGGACTCCGAGGGGGAGATACGCAGTATTTT. The encoded protein is CASSLEGLRGGDTQYF.